This T cell receptor beta chain was retrieved from a study of blood T cell repertoires in COVID-19. Study at large: COVID-19 samples from acute and convalescent phases originated in the United States, Italy and Spain. PBMCs, B-cell-depleted T cells, or T cells were the source of the cDNA or gDNA that made up the material.

Assay: immunoSEQ multiplex PCR; the TCRdb copy retains only in-frame clones and omits some. This table has about 280,000 clones, roughly 85% appearing once. Sequencing was carried out using peripheral blood. This clonotype was sampled from a man aged 45-65 years with active or convalescent COVID-19.

The DNA for the CDR3 is TGTGCCAGCAGCTCCGACACCGGGGAGCTGTTTTTT. Residues: CASSSDTGELFF. The chain has TRBV5-5 and TRBJ2-2; D not certain. V shed 3 bases and J shed 3 bases, with 3 bases lying between them. The CDR3 covers 12 residues. Germline V gene sequence: CDR1 SGHKS, CDR2 YYEKEE (reference sequence). Combining the CDR3 with reference TRBV5-5 and TRBJ2-2 gives the whole variable domain DAGVTQSPTHLIKTRGQQVTLRCSPISGHKSVSWYQQVLGQGPQFIFQYYEKEERGRGNFPDRFSARQFPNYSSELNVNALLLGDSALYLCASSSDTGELFFGEGSRLTVL.